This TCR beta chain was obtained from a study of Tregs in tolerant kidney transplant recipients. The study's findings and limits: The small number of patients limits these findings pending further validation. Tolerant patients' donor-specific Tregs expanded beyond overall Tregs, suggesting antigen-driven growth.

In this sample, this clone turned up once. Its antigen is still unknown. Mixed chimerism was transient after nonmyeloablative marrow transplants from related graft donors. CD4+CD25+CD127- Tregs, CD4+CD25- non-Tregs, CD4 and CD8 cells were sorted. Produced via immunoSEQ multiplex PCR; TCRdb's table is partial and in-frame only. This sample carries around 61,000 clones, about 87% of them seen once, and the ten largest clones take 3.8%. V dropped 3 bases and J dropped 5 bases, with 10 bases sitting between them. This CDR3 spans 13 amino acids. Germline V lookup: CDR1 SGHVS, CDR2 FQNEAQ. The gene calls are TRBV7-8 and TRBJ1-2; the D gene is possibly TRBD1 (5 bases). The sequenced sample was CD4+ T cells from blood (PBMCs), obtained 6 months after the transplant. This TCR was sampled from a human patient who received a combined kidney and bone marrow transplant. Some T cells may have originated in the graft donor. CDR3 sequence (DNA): TGTGCCAGCAGCTTCGTGCAGGGATATGGCTACACCTTC. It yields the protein CASSFVQGYGYTF.